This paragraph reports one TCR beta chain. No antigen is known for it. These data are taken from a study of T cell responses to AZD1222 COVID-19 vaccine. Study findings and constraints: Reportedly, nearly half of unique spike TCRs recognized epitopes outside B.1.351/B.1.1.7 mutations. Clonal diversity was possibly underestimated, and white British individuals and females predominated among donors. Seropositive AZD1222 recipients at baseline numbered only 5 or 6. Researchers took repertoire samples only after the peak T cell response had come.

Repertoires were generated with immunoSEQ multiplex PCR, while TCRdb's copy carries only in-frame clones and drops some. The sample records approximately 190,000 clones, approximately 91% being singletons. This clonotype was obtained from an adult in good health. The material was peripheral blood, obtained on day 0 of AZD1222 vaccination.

In nucleotides, the CDR3 is TGTGCCAGCAGTTACGGGTACAATGAGCAGTTCTTC. This encodes CASSYGYNEQFF. The chain is built from TRBV6-5 and TRBJ2-1; the D is unclear. The CDR3 spans 12 residues. The germline CDR1 and CDR2 sequences are MNHEY and SVGAGI. V dropped 2 bases and J dropped 4 bases, with 3 bases sitting between them.